The entry that follows covers one T cell receptor (beta chain) sequence. Germline loops: CDR1 MNHNY, CDR2 SVGAGI (reference sequence). This CDR3 comprises 15 residues. The junction had 5 bases not matched to a gene; V was cut back by 2 bases and J by 5 bases. The data belong to a study of blood T cells in healthy people across ages. Through a sample-barcoded 5' primer and a J-beta primer mix, a second PCR was run for about 6 to 12 cycles. TCRdb re-called the 5' RACE reads through MiXCR, storing one row per CDR3 protein. The sample records about 1.5 million distinct CDR3 sequences, about 40% being singletons.

This receptor was taken from a woman aged 18-29 years in good health. This chain joins TRBV6-6 and TRBJ2-2; 7 bases line up with TRBD2. The sample was blood. The CDR3 DNA sequence: TGTGCCAGCAGTTACCCGGGGGGTCGTACCGGGGAGCTGTTTTTT. The encoded protein is CASSYPGGRTGELFF.